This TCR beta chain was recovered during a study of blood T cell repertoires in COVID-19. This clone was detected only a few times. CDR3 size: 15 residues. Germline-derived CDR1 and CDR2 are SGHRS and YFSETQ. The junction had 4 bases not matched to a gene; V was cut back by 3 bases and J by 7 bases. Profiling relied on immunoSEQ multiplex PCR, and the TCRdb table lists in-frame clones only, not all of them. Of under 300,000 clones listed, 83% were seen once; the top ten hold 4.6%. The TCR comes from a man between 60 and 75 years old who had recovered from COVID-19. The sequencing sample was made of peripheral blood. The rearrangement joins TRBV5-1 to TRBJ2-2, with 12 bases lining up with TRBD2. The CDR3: CASSSRTSGDGELFF. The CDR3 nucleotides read TGCGCCAGCAGCTCCAGGACTAGCGGGGACGGGGAGCTGTTTTTT. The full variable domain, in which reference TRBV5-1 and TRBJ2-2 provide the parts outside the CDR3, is KAGVTQTPRYLIKTRGQQVTLSCSPISGHRSVSWYQQTPGQGLQFLFEYFSETQRNKGNFPGRFSGRQFSNSRSEMNVSTLELGDSALYLCASSSRTSGDGELFFGEGSRLTVL.